The sequence of this T cell receptor beta chain was determined in a study of cytomegalovirus exposure and HLA in healthy donors. Study outcomes and limitations: Apart from CMV serostatus, no immune exposure information was available.

Germline V gives CDR1 SGHAT, CDR2 FQNNGV. The trim removed 1 base at V and 11 bases at J, leaving 12 bases unmatched. This CDR3 comprises 16 residues. This PCR relied on a set of 60 Vbeta primers and 13 Jbeta primers. Repertoires were generated with immunoSEQ multiplex PCR, while TCRdb's copy carries only in-frame clones and drops some. The table has around 230,000 clones, around 76% seen once. This clone was counted a single time. Its antigen is not known. The sequenced sample consisted of PBMCs. The chain joins TRBV11-2 to TRBJ2-2, with 8 bases fitting TRBD1. The sequence was collected from a man aged 40-55 years in good health and CMV-seropositive. The CDR3 coding sequence is TGTGCCAGCAGCTTAGGATTTGGACAGGGCGGATTCGAGCTGTTTTTT. Encoded protein: CASSLGFGQGGFELFF.